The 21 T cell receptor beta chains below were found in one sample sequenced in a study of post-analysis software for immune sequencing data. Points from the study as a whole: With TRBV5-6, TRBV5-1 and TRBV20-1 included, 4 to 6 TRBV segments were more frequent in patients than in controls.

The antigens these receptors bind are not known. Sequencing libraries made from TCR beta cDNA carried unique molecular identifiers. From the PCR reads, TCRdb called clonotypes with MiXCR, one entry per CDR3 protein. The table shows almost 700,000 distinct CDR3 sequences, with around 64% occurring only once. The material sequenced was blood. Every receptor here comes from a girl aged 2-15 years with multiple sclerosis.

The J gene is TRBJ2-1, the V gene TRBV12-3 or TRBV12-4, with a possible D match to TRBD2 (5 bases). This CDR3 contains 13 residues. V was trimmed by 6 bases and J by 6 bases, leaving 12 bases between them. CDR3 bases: TGTGCCAGCAGAAACGGACTCCTCAATGAGCAGTTCTTC. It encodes CASRNGLLNEQFF.

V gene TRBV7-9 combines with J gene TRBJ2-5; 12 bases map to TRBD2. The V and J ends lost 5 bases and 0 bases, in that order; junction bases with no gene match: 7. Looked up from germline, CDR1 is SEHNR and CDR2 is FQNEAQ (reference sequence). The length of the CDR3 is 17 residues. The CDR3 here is CASSPLASGGDQETQYF. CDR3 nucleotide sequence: TGTGCCAGCAGCCCTCTGGCTAGCGGGGGGGACCAAGAGACCCAGTACTTC.

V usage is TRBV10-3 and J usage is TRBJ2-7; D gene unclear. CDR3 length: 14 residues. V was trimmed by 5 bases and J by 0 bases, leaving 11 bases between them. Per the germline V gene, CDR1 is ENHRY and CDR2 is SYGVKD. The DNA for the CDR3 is TGTGCCATCAGTAAATATCAGAGCTCCTACGAGCAGTACTTC. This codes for CAISKYQSSYEQYF.

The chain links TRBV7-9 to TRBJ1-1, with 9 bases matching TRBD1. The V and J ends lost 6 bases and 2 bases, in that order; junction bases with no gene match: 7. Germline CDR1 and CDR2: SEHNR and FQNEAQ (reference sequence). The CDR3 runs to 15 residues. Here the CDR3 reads CASSFGQGRNTEAFF. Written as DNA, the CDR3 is TGTGCCAGCAGTTTCGGACAGGGGCGAAACACTGAAGCTTTCTTT.

The CDR3 coding sequence is TGTGCCAGCAACGGAGGAAGGGCCTACGAGCAGTACTTC. Amino acid sequence: CASNGGRAYEQYF. This sequence joins TRBV21-1 and TRBJ2-4; TRBD2, as called in the table, went unchecked against the DNA. Gene TRBJ2-7 matches the end of the DNA better, so the J call may be wrong. TRBV21-1 is reported as a pseudogene. The CDR3 extends over 13 amino acids.

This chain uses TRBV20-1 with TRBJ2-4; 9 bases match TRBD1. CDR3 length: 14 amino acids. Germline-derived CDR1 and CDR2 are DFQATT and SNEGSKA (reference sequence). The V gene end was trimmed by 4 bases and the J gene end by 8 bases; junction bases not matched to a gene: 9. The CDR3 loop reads CSATLPGQGYIQYF. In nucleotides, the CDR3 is TGCAGTGCTACCCTTCCGGGACAGGGATACATTCAGTACTTC.

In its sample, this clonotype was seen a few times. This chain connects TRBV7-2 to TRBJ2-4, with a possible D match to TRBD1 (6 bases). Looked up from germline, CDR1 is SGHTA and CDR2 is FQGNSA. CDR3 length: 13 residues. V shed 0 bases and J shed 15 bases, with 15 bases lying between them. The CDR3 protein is CASSLALFGRGYF. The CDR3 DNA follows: TGTGCCAGCAGCTTAGCGCTGTTTGGCAGGGGGTACTTC.

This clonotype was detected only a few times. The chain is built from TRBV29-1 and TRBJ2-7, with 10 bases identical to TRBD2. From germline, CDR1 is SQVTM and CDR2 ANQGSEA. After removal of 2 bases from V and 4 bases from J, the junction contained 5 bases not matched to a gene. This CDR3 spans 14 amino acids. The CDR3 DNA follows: TGCAGCGTTGAACTAGCGGGAGCTACTTACGAGCAGTACTTC. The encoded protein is CSVELAGATYEQYF.

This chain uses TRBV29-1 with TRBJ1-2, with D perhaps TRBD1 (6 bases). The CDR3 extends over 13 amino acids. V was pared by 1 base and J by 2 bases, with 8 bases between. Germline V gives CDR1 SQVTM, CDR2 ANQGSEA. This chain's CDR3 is CSVEVQGNYGYTF. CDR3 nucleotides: TGCAGCGTTGAAGTCCAGGGGAACTATGGCTACACCTTC.

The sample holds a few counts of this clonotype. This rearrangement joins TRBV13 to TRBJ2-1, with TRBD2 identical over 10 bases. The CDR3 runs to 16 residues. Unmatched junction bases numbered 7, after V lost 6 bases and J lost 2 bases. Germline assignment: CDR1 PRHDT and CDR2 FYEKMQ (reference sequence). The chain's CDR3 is CASSFGSGGAYNEQFF. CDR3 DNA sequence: TGTGCCAGCAGTTTCGGAAGCGGGGGGGCCTACAATGAGCAGTTCTTC. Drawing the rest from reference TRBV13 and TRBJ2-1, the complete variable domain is AAGVIQSPRHLIKEKRETATLKCYPIPRHDTVYWYQQGPGQDPQFLISFYEKMQSDKGSIPDRFSAQQFSDYHSELNMSSLELGDSALYFCASSFGSGGAYNEQFFGPGTRLTVL.

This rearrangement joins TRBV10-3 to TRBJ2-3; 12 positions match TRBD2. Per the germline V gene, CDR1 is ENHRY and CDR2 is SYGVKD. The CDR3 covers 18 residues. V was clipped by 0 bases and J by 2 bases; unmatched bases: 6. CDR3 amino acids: CAISESVTSGGLTDTQYF. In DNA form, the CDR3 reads TGTGCCATCAGTGAGTCGGTGACTAGCGGGGGCCTCACAGATACGCAGTATTTT.

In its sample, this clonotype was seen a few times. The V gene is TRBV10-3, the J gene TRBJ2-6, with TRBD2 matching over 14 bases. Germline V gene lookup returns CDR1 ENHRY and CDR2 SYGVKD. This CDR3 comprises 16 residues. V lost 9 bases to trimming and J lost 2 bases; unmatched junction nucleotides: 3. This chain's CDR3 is CAMGLAGVAGANVLTF. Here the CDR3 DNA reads TGTGCCATGGGACTAGCGGGAGTCGCTGGGGCCAACGTCCTGACTTTC.

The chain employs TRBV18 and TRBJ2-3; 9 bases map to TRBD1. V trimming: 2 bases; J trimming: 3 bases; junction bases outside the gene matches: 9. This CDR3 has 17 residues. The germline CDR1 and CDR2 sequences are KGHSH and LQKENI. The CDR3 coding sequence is TGTGCCAGCTCACCATCCGGGACAGGGCAGAGGACAGATACGCAGTATTTT. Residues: CASSPSGTGQRTDTQYF. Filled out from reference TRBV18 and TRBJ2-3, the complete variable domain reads NAGVMQNPRHLVRRRGQEARLRCSPMKGHSHVYWYRQLPEEGLKFMVYLQKENIIDESGMPKERFSAEFPKEGPSILRIQQVVRGDSAAYFCASSPSGTGQRTDTQYFGPGTRLTVL.

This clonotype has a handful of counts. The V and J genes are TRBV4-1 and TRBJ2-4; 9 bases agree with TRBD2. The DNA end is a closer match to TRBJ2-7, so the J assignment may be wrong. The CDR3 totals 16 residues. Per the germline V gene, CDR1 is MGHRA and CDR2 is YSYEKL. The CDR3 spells CASSQDRLAGHYEQYF. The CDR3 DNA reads TGCGCCAGCAGCCAAGATAGGCTAGCGGGGCACTACGAGCAGTACTTC.

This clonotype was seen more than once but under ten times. The CDR3 region has the DNA TGTGCCAGCAGCGCTCGAGGGCTAGAGACCCAGTACTTC. As protein: CASSARGLETQYF. V is TRBV2 and J is TRBJ2-7; tentatively, D is TRBD2 (5 bases). The assigned J gene may be wrong: the sequence end matches TRBJ2-5 better. This CDR3 has 13 amino acids. The germline V gene encodes CDR1 SNHLY and CDR2 FYNNEI.

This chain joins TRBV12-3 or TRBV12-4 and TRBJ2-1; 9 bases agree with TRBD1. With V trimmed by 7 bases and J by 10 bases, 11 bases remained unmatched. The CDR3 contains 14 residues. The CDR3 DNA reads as TGTGCCAGCAACCTGGGACAGGGAATCGGCGAGCAGTTCTTC. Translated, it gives CASNLGQGIGEQFF.

The CDR3 spells CASTYGGSDTQYF. The CDR3 DNA reads TGTGCCAGCACGTATGGAGGGTCAGATACGCAGTATTTT. The chain carries TRBV12-3 or TRBV12-4 and TRBJ2-3; TRBD2 might be the D (6 bases). This CDR3 has 13 amino acids. The germline V and J ends were trimmed by 7 bases and 4 bases, with 12 bases remaining between them.

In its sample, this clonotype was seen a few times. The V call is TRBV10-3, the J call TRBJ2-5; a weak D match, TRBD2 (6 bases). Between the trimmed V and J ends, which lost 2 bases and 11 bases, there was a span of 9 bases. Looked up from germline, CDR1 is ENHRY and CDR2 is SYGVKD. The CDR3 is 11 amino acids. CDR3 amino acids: CAISENAGQYF. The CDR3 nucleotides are TGTGCCATCAGTGAGAACGCGGGGCAGTACTTC.

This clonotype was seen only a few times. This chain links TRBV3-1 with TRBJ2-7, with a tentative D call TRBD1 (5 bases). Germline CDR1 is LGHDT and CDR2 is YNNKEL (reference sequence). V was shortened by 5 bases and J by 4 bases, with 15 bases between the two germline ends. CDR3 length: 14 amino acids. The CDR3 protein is CASSYDSYSYEQYF. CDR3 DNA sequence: TGTGCCAGCAGCTACGACAGCTACAGTTACGAGCAGTACTTC.

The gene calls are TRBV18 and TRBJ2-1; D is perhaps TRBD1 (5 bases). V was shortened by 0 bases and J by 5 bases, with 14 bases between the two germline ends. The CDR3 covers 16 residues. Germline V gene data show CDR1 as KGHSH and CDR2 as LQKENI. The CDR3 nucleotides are TGTGCCAGCTCACCACCGCAAGGGGTGTCCCACAATGAGCAGTTCTTC. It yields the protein CASSPPQGVSHNEQFF.

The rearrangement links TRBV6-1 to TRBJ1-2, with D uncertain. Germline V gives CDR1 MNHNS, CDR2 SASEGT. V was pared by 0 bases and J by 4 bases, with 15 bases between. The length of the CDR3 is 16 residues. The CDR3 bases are TGTGCCAGCAGTGAAGCGCTTGGCCTGGCGAGCTATGGCTACACCTTC. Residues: CASSEALGLASYGYTF.